This T cell receptor (beta chain) was recovered during a study of CD8+CD57+ T cells in acquired aplastic anemia. This clonotype occurred many times. For CDR3 and TCR beta VDJ profiling, genomic DNA was the template used. TCRdb used MiXCR to reprocess the reads, holding one entry per CDR3 protein. The top ten hold 45% to 55% of the sample, which has 150,000 to 200,000 distinct CDR3 sequences, 63% seen once. Sequenced sample: sorted CD4+, CD8+, or CD8+CD57+ T cells (not recorded which) from PBMCs. This sequence was found in a human donor in good health.

The CDR3 here is CASSVSGSNSYNEQFF. The CDR3 DNA reads TGTGCCAGCAGCGTAAGTGGTTCTAACTCCTACAATGAGCAGTTCTTC. The chain couples TRBV9 to TRBJ2-1; D uncertain. The germline V gene has CDR1 SGDLS and CDR2 YYNGEE. This CDR3 is built from 16 residues. V was clipped by 1 base and J by 0 bases, with 11 bases between them.